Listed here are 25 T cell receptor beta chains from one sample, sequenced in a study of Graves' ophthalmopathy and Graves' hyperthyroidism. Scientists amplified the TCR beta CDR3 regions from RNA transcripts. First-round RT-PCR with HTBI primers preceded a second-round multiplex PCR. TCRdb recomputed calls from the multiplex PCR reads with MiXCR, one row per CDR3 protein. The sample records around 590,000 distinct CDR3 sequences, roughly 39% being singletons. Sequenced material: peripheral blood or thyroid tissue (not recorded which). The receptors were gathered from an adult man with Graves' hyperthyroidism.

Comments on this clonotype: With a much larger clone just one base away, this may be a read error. In nucleotides, the CDR3 is TGTGCCAGCAGCTTGACAGGGGGCGTGGGCAATCAGCCCCAGCATTTT. Protein product: CASSLTGGVGNQPQHF. The rearrangement joins TRBV7-2 to TRBJ1-5, with TRBD1 matching over 10 bases. Trimming cost V 3 bases and J 2 bases; bases outside gene matches: 4. CDR1 SGHTA and CDR2 FQGNSA come from the germline V gene. The CDR3 is 16 residues long.

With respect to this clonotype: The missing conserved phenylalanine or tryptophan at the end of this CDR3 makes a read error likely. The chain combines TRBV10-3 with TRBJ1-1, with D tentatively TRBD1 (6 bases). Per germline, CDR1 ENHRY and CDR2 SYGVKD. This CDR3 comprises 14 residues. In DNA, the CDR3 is TGTGCCAGCAGTTGGACAGCGTGGGGCACTGAAGCTTTCTCT. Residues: CASSWTAWGTEAFS.

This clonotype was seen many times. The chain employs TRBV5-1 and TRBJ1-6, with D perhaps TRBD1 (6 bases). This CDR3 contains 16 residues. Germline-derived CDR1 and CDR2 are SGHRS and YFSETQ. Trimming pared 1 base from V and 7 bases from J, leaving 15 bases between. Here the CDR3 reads CASSLSSGGRNSPLHF. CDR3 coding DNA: TGCGCCAGCAGCTTGAGTTCGGGGGGGCGGAATTCACCCCTCCACTTT.

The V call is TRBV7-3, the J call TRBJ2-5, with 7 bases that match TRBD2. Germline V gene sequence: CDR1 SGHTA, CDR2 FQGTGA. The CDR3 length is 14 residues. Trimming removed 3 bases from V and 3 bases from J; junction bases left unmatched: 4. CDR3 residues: CASSFEGGEETQYF. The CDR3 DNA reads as TGTGCCAGCAGCTTTGAGGGAGGGGAAGAGACCCAGTACTTC.

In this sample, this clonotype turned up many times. For the CDR3, the DNA is TGCAGTGCTAGAGAGCTCGGGGGTACGGGCTACACCTTC. This codes for CSARELGGTGYTF. The V gene is TRBV20-1, the J gene TRBJ1-2, with a possible D match to TRBD1 (5 bases). Germline V lookup: CDR1 DFQATT, CDR2 SNEGSKA (reference sequence). V was pared by 0 bases and J by 8 bases, with 13 bases between. CDR3 length: 13 amino acids.

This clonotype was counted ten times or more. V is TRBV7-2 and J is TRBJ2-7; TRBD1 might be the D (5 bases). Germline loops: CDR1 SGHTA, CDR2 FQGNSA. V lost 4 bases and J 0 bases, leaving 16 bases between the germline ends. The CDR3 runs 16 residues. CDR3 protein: CASSSYQGLSSYEQYF. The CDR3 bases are TGTGCCAGCAGCTCCTATCAGGGCCTGAGCTCCTACGAGCAGTACTTC.

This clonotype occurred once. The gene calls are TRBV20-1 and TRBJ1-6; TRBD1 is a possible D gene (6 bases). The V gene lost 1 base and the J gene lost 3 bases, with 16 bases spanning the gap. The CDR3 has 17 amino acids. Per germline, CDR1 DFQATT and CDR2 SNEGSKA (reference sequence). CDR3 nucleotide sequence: TGCAGTGCTAGAGCGACAGGACTGAGGTTCTATAATTCACCCCTCCACTTT. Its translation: CSARATGLRFYNSPLHF.

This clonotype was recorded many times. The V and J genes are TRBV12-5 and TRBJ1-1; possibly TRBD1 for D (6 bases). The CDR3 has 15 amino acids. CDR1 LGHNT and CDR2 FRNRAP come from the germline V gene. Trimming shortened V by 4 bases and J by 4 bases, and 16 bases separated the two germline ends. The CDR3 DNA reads TGTGCTAGTGGTTCCTCCAGGGGTCTGAGCACTGAAGCTTTCTTT. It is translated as CASGSSRGLSTEAFF. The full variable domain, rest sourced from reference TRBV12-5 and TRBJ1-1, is DARVTQTPRHKVTEMGQEVTMRCQPILGHNTVFWYRQTMMQGLELLAYFRNRAPLDDSGMPKDRFSAEMPDATLATLKIQPSEPRDSAVYFCASGSSRGLSTEAFFGQGTRLTVV.

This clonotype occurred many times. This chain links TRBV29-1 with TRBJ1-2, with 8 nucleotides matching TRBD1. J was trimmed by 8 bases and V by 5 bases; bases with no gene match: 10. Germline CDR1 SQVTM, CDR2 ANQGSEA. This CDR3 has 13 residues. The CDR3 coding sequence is TGCAGCGTTCCCGACAGGGGAATCGGCGGCTACACCTTC. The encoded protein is CSVPDRGIGGYTF.

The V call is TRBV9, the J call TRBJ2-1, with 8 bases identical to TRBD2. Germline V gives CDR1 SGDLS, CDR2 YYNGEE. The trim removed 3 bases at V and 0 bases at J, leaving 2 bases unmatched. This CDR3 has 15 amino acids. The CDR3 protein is CASSDGGGSYNEQFF. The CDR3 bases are TGTGCCAGCAGCGACGGGGGGGGCTCCTACAATGAGCAGTTCTTC.

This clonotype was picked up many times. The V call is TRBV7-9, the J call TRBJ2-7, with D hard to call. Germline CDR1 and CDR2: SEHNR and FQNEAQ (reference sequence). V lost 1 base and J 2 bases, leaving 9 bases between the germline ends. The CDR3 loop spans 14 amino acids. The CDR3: CASSLGGKPYEQYF. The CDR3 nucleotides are TGTGCCAGCAGCTTAGGTGGGAAACCCTACGAGCAGTACTTC. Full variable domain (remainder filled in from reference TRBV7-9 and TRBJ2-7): DTGVSQNPRHKITKRGQNVTFRCDPISEHNRLYWYRQTLGQGPEFLTYFQNEAQLEKSRLLSDRFSAERPKGSFSTLEIQRTEQGDSAMYLCASSLGGKPYEQYFGPGTRLTVT.

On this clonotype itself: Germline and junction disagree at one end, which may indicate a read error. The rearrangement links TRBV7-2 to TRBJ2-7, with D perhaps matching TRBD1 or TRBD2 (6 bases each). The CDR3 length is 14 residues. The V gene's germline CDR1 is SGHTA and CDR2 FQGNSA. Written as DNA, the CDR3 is TGTGCCAGCAGCTTTAGGGGGACTTCCTTCGAGCAGTACTTC. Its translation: CASSFRGTSFEQYF.

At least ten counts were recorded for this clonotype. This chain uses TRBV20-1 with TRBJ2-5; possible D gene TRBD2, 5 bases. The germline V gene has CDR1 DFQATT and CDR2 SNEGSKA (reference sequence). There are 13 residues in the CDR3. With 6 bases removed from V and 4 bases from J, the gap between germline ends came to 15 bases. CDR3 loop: CSARLGRGETQYF. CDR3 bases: TGCAGTGCGAGGTTGGGTCGGGGAGAGACCCAGTACTTC.

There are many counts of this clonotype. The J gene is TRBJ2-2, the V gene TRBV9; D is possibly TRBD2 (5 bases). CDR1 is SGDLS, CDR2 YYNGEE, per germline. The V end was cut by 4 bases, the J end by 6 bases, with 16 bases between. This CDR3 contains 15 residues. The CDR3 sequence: CASSTTRSNPGELFF. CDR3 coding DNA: TGTGCCAGCAGCACCACTAGGTCTAACCCCGGGGAGCTGTTTTTT. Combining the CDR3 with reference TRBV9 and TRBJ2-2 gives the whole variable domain DSGVTQTPKHLITATGQRVTLRCSPRSGDLSVYWYQQSLDQGLQFLIQYYNGEERAKGNILERFSAQQFPDLHSELNLSSLELGDSALYFCASSTTRSNPGELFFGEGSRLTVL.

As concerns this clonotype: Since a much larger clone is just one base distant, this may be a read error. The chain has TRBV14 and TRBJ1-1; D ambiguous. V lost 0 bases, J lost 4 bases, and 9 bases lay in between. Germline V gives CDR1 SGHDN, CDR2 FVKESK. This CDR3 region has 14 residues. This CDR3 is CASSQDSIGTEAFF. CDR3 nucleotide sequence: TGTGCCAGCAGCCAAGACAGTATCGGCACTGAAGCTTTCTTT.

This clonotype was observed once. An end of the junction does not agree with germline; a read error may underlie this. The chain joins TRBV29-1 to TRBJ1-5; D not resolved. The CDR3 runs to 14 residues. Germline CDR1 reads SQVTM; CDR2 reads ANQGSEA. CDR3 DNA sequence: TGCAGCGTTGAAGGGACTAGAGGCAATGAGCCCCAGCATTTT. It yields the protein CSVEGTRGNEPQHF.

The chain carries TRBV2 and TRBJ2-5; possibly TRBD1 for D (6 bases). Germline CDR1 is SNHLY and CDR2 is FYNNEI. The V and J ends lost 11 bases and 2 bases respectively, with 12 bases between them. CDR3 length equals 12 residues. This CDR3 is CAHSTGQETQYF. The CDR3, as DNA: TGTGCCCACTCCACAGGGCAAGAGACCCAGTACTTC. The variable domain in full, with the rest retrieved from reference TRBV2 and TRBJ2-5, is EPEVTQTPSHQVTQMGQEVILRCVPISNHLYFYWYRQILGQKVEFLVSFYNNEISEKSEIFDDQFSVERPDGSNFTLKIRSTKLEDSAMYFCAHSTGQETQYFGPGTRLLVL.

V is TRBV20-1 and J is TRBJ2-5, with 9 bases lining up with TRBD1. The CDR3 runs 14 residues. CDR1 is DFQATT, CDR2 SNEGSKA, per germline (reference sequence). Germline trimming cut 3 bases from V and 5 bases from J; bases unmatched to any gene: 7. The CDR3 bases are TGCAGTGCTAGCTCGGGACAGGGTGGGGAGACCCAGTACTTC. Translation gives CSASSGQGGETQYF.

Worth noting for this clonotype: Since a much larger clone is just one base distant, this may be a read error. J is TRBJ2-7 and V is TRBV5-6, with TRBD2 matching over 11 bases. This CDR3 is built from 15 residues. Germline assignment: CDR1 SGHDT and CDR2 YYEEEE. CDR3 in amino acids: CATSLTSGGLYEQYF. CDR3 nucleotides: TGTGCCACCAGCTTAACTAGCGGGGGTCTTTACGAGCAGTACTTC.

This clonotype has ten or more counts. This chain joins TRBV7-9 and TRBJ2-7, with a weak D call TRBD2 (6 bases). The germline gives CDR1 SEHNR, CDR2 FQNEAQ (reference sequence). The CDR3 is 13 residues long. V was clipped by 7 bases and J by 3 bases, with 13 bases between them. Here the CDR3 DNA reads TGTGCCAGCACCCCGGGACTCATCTACGAGCAGTACTTC. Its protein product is CASTPGLIYEQYF. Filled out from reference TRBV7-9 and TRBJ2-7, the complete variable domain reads DTGVSQNPRHKITKRGQNVTFRCDPISEHNRLYWYRQTLGQGPEFLTYFQNEAQLEKSRLLSDRFSAERPKGSFSTLEIQRTEQGDSAMYLCASTPGLIYEQYFGPGTRLTVT.

The DNA of the CDR3 is TGCAGTGCTAGGGACTGGATCCAGTACTTC. Protein product: CSARDWIQYF. The chain combines TRBV20-1 with TRBJ2-5; TRBD2 is a possible D gene (5 bases). CDR3 length: 10 residues. Deletions cut 3 bases from V and 10 bases from J, with 9 bases between. Germline V gene lookup returns CDR1 DFQATT and CDR2 SNEGSKA (reference sequence).

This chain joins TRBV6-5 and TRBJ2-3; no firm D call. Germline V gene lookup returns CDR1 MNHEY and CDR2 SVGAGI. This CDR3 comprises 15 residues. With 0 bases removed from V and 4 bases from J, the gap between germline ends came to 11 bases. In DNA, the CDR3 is TGTGCCAGCAGTTACTCGACCCTAGTGGCAGATACGCAGTATTTT. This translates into CASSYSTLVADTQYF.

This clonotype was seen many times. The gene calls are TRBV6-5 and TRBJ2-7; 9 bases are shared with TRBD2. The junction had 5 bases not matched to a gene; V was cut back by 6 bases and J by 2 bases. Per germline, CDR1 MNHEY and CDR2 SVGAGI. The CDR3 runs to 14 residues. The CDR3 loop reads CASRLAGLAYEQYF. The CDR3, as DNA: TGTGCCAGCAGACTAGCGGGCCTAGCCTACGAGCAGTACTTC.

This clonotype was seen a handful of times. CDR3 loop: CASSIQGADGNTIYF. The CDR3 DNA reads as TGTGCCAGCAGCATACAGGGGGCGGATGGAAACACCATATATTTT. The rearrangement links TRBV7-9 to TRBJ1-3; 9 bases line up with TRBD1. The CDR3 is made up of 15 amino acids. Trimming took 5 bases from V and 3 from J; bases not matched to a gene: 5. Germline V gives CDR1 SEHNR, CDR2 FQNEAQ (reference sequence).

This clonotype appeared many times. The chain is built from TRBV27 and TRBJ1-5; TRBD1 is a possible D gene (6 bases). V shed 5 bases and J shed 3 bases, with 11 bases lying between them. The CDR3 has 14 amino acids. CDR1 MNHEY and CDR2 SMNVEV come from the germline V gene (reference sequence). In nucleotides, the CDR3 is TGTGCCAGCAGTAACCGGGACAACAATCAGCCCCAGCATTTT. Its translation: CASSNRDNNQPQHF.